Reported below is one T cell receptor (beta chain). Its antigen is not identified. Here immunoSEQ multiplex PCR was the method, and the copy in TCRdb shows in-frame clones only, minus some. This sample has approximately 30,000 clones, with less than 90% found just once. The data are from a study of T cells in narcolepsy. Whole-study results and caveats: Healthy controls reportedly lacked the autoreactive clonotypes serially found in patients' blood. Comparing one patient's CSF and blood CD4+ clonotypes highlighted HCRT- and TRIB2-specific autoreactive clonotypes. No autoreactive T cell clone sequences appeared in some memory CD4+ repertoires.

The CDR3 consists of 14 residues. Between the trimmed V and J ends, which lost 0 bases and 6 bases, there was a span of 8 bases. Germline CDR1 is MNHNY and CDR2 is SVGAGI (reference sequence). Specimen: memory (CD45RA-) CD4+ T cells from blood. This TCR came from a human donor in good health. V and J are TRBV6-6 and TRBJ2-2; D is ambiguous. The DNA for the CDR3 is TGTGCCAGCAGTTACTCGGAGTGGGCCGGGGAGCTGTTTTTT. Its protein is CASSYSEWAGELFF.